The 14 T cell receptor beta chains below all came from one sample that was sequenced in a study of CD8 T cells in ankylosing spondylitis. TCRdb used MiXCR to reprocess the 5' RACE reads, holding one entry per CDR3 protein. The sample lists over 130,000 distinct CDR3 sequences, 40% to 50% seen once, with over 12% in the top ten. What was sequenced was synovial fluid, either unsorted or a sorted T cell fraction (not recorded which). These TCRs come from a male donor with ankylosing spondylitis.

The chain combines TRBV6-2 or TRBV6-3 with TRBJ2-2; D uncertain. Germline assignment: CDR1 MNHEY and CDR2 SVGEGT. The CDR3 contains 15 residues. V lost 6 bases and J 0 bases, leaving 11 bases between the germline ends. CDR3 loop: CASSLLETNTGELFF. CDR3 nucleotides: TGTGCCAGCAGCCTCTTGGAAACGAACACCGGGGAGCTGTTTTTT.

The V call is TRBV28, the J call TRBJ1-2, with TRBD1 identical over 8 bases. Germline values: CDR1 MDHEN, CDR2 SYDVKM. J gave up 3 bases and V 1 base, and 10 bases lay outside the gene matches. CDR3 length: 17 amino acids. The CDR3, as DNA: TGTGCCAGCAGTTTATTTCCGACAGGGGTTGGAGACTATGGCTACACCTTC. Protein sequence: CASSLFPTGVGDYGYTF.

The chain employs TRBV4-1 and TRBJ1-2; 7 bases are shared with TRBD1. The CDR3 spans 14 residues. V was clipped by 1 base and J by 7 bases; unmatched bases: 6. Germline CDR1 and CDR2: MGHRA and YSYEKL. CDR3 sequence: CASSQGGQCGGYTF. DNA for the CDR3: TGCGCCAGCAGCCAAGGGGGACAGTGTGGTGGCTACACCTTC.

The V gene is TRBV3-1, the J gene TRBJ2-7; a possible D gene is TRBD1 (5 bases). Germline V CDR1 and CDR2: LGHDT, YNNKEL (reference sequence). The V end was cut by 0 bases, the J end by 3 bases, with 12 bases between. The CDR3 is made up of 15 amino acids. The CDR3 nucleotides read TGTGCCAGCAGCCAAGAAGGCCTAGGGGTCTACGAGCAGTACTTC. Amino acid sequence: CASSQEGLGVYEQYF.

This clonotype was observed a few times. The V and J genes are TRBV7-3 and TRBJ2-1; D may be TRBD1 (6 bases). This CDR3 spans 18 amino acids. The germline V gene encodes CDR1 SGHTA and CDR2 FQGTGA. V was shortened by 5 bases and J by 0 bases, with 20 bases between the two germline ends. As DNA, the CDR3 is TGTGCCAGCAGCATAGTGGGCCGGGACACGAGCTCCTACAATGAGCAGTTCTTC. It translates to CASSIVGRDTSSYNEQFF.

The CDR3 nucleotides are TGTGCCAGCAGCTTAGGGGTTACTAGCGGGATACCCTACGAGCAGTACTTC. It specifies CASSLGVTSGIPYEQYF. J is TRBJ2-7 and V is TRBV7-6, with 10 bases aligning to TRBD2. V trimming: 1 base; J trimming: 2 bases; junction bases outside the gene matches: 8. This CDR3 region has 17 residues. From germline, CDR1 is SGHVS and CDR2 FNYEAQ.

The table lists this clonotype with a few counts. The chain is built from TRBV13 and TRBJ1-4; D ambiguous. Trimming took off 6 bases at V and 8 bases at J, with 13 bases between the two ends. CDR1 is PRHDT, CDR2 FYEKMQ, per germline (reference sequence). CDR3 length: 13 residues. The CDR3 loop is CASRPHLVEKLFF. As DNA, the CDR3 is TGTGCCAGCAGACCACACTTGGTCGAAAAACTGTTTTTT.

This rearrangement joins TRBV11-2 to TRBJ2-1; D may be TRBD1 (6 bases). The CDR3 has 16 amino acids. Trimming cost V 1 base and J 0 bases, with 10 bases left between them. In germline, CDR1 is SGHAT, CDR2 FQNNGV. The DNA of the CDR3 is TGTGCCAGCAGCTTAGGACAGGCGCCCTCCTACAATGAGCAGTTCTTC. It codes for CASSLGQAPSYNEQFF. Full variable domain (remainder filled in from reference TRBV11-2 and TRBJ2-1): EAGVAQSPRYKIIEKRQSVAFWCNPISGHATLYWYQQILGQGPKLLIQFQNNGVVDDSQLPKDRFSAERLKGVDSTLKIQPAKLEDSAVYLCASSLGQAPSYNEQFFGPGTRLTVL.

This clonotype was detected a few times. The chain combines TRBV7-9 with TRBJ2-3; D gene ambiguous. This CDR3 has 15 residues. Germline-derived CDR1 and CDR2 are SEHNR and FQNEAQ (reference sequence). V lost 5 bases and J lost 2, with 14 bases in between. The CDR3 loop reads CASSPPEAHTDTQYF. The CDR3 region has the DNA TGTGCCAGCAGCCCACCCGAGGCGCACACAGATACGCAGTATTTT.

The chain joins TRBV27 to TRBJ2-1, with D perhaps TRBD1 (5 bases). This CDR3 has 16 residues. V lost 0 bases, J lost 4 bases, and 13 bases lay in between. Germline V gene sequence: CDR1 MNHEY, CDR2 SMNVEV (reference sequence). The CDR3 region has the DNA TGTGCCAGCAGTTTATCGGGCAGGGCAGTTTACAATGAGCAGTTCTTC. This encodes CASSLSGRAVYNEQFF.

This sequence joins TRBV7-9 and TRBJ2-1, with D tentatively TRBD2 (5 bases). The V end was cut by 7 bases, the J end by 2 bases, with 12 bases between. The length of the CDR3 is 14 residues. Germline V lookup: CDR1 SEHNR, CDR2 FQNEAQ (reference sequence). CDR3 amino acids: CASTPEGAYNEQFF. The CDR3 DNA sequence: TGTGCCAGCACCCCCGAGGGCGCCTACAATGAGCAGTTCTTC.

The chain links TRBV21-1 to TRBJ1-1; no check of the table's D call, TRBD1, against the DNA was made. TRBV21-1 is reported as a pseudogene. There are 19 residues in the CDR3. CDR3 nucleotide sequence: TGTGCCAGCAGCAAAGAAGGCGGGACGGGGAACGTAATGAACACTGAAGCTTTCTTT. Its translation: CASSKEGGTGNVMNTEAFF.

This chain connects TRBV6-1 to TRBJ2-3; D uncertain. This CDR3 comprises 12 residues. Germline V gene sequence: CDR1 MNHNS, CDR2 SASEGT. V was pared by 6 bases and J by 2 bases, with 6 bases between. The CDR3 sequence: CASSTDTDTQYF. CDR3 bases: TGTGCCAGCAGCACCGACACAGATACGCAGTATTTT.

J is TRBJ2-2 and V is TRBV2; 11 bases are a match to TRBD1. The CDR3 has 15 residues. Germline loops: CDR1 SNHLY, CDR2 FYNNEI. Germline trimming cut 6 bases from V and 7 bases from J; bases unmatched to any gene: 7. CDR3 coding DNA: TGTGCCAGCAGCGACGGGACAGGGGGTCACGGGGAGCTGTTTTTT. Its translation: CASSDGTGGHGELFF. The complete variable domain, with remaining parts taken from reference TRBV2 and TRBJ2-2, reads EPEVTQTPSHQVTQMGQEVILRCVPISNHLYFYWYRQILGQKVEFLVSFYNNEISEKSEIFDDQFSVERPDGSNFTLKIRSTKLEDSAMYFCASSDGTGGHGELFFGEGSRLTVL.